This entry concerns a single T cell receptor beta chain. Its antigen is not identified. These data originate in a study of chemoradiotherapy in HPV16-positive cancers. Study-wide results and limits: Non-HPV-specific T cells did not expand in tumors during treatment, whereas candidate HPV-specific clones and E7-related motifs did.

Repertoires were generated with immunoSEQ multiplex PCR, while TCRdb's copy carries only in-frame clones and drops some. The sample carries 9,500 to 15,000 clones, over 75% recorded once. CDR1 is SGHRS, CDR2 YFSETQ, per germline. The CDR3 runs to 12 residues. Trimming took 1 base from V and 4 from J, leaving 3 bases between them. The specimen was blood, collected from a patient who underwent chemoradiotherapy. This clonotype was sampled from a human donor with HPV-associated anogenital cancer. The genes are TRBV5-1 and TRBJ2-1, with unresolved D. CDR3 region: CASSLFYNEQFF. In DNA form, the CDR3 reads TGCGCCAGCAGCTTGTTTTACAATGAGCAGTTCTTC. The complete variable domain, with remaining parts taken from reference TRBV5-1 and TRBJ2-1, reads KAGVTQTPRYLIKTRGQQVTLSCSPISGHRSVSWYQQTPGQGLQFLFEYFSETQRNKGNFPGRFSGRQFSNSRSEMNVSTLELGDSALYLCASSLFYNEQFFGPGTRLTVL.